This T cell receptor (beta chain) was observed in a study of CD8+ T cells in alopecia areata. Overall study: Tofacitinib ran for 6 to 18 months before 6 months off drug.

Specified treatment: oral pan-JAK inhibitor, 5-10 mg twice daily. Collection of lesional scalp punch biopsies and peripheral blood was performed in alopecia areata patients. The V gene lost 6 bases and the J gene lost 3 bases, with 17 bases spanning the gap. The CDR3 is 14 residues long. The germline gives CDR1 SQVTM, CDR2 ANQGSEA. It was cDNA, reverse transcribed from extracted RNA, that served as the sequencing template. Measured with immunoSEQ multiplex PCR; TCRdb has only the in-frame clones, and not every one. Here the sample spans 90,000 to 150,000 clones, 50% to 75% being singletons. The input for sequencing was CD8+ T cells sorted from blood, taken at week 4, from a patient treated with tofacitinib. This clonotype originated in a human donor with alopecia areata. The rearrangement uses TRBV29-1 and TRBJ1-1; tentative D call: TRBD1 (5 bases). The CDR3, as DNA: TGCAGCGTGGAACACGGGCTGGGGGACACTGAAGCTTTCTTT. This translates into CSVEHGLGDTEAFF. Looking up the rest from reference TRBV29-1 and TRBJ1-1 gives the full variable domain: SAVISQKPSRDICQRGTSLTIQCQVDSQVTMMFWYRQQPGQSLTLIATANQGSEATYESGFVIDKFPISRPNLTFSTLTVSNMSPEDSSIYLCSVEHGLGDTEAFFGQGTRLTVV.